This T cell receptor beta chain derives from a study of T-cell reconstitution after alpha-beta-depleted transplantation in children. Researchers prepared the TCRbeta library using unique molecular identifiers, the study reports. Each CDR3 protein gets one entry after TCRdb re-called the PCR reads with MiXCR. The sample holds around 110,000 distinct CDR3 sequences, 10% seen once. Study conclusions and caveats: A year had passed since transplant, and T-cell counts and diversity by then came mostly from newly produced T cells. Approximately two months post-transplant, alpha-beta T cells reportedly originated from several hundred expanded graft clones.

Concerning this clonotype: Its target is unknown.

V shed 1 base and J shed 0 bases, with 16 bases lying between them. Germline V gene lookup returns CDR1 MGHRA and CDR2 YSYEKL. The CDR3 is 18 amino acids. The receptor was derived from a boy aged 2 to 10 with acute lymphoblastic leukemia, due to receive a stem cell transplant. Specimen: PBMCs, collected before TCRalphabeta/CD19-depleted stem cell transplant. This chain links TRBV4-1 with TRBJ2-4; D possibly corresponds to TRBD1 (6 bases). The CDR3 DNA sequence: TGCGCCAGCAGCCAAGTCGGAAGACAGGCTCAAGCCAAAAACATTCAGTACTTC. Its translation: CASSQVGRQAQAKNIQYF.